The 21 T cell receptor beta chains given below trace back to one sample, sequenced in a study of CD8+ T cells in alopecia areata. The treatment here: oral pan-JAK inhibitor, 5-10 mg twice daily. Investigators isolated RNA and reverse transcribed it into cDNA to act as the sequencing template. Using immunoSEQ multiplex PCR, the repertoire was profiled, and TCRdb retains in-frame clones only, with some absent. The sample contains under 200,000 clones, around three fifths of which appear only once. The source material was CD4+ T cells sorted from blood, sampled at week 24, from a patient treated with tofacitinib. These receptors all come from a human donor with alopecia areata.

This chain connects TRBV5-1 to TRBJ1-5; 10 bases are a match to TRBD1. Trimming at V came to 4 bases and at J to 3 bases, leaving 4 bases not matched to a gene. The V gene's germline CDR1 is SGHRS and CDR2 YFSETQ. This CDR3 is built from 15 residues. CDR3 bases: TGCGCCAGCAGCATGACAGGGGGCAACAATCAGCCCCAGCATTTT. Translated: CASSMTGGNNQPQHF.

This clone was found a few times. The rearrangement joins TRBV29-1 to TRBJ2-5, with a weak D call TRBD2 (5 bases). Trimming removed 6 bases at V and 4 bases at J, with 21 bases between. The CDR3 totals 15 residues. Germline values: CDR1 SQVTM, CDR2 ANQGSEA. CDR3 amino acids: CSVIGEISSPETQYF. DNA of the CDR3: TGCAGCGTAATCGGGGAGATCTCGAGCCCAGAGACCCAGTACTTC.

The CDR3 bases are TGTGCCAGCAGCTTGGGACAGGGCTCCTACGAGCAGTACTTC. The encoded protein is CASSLGQGSYEQYF. The rearrangement joins TRBV5-6 to TRBJ2-7; 7 nucleotides align to TRBD1. The CDR3 loop spans 14 amino acids. J gave up 0 bases and V 0 bases, and 0 bases lay outside the gene matches. Germline loops: CDR1 SGHDT, CDR2 YYEEEE.

Only a few counts were recorded for this clone. The J gene is TRBJ1-1, the V gene TRBV20-1; D is undetermined. V dropped 5 bases and J dropped 1 base, with 5 bases sitting between them. The CDR3 covers 11 residues. CDR1 DFQATT and CDR2 SNEGSKA come from the germline V gene (reference sequence). CDR3 sequence: CSAPQNTEAFF. The CDR3, as DNA: TGCAGTGCTCCACAGAACACTGAAGCTTTCTTT.

The chain is built from TRBV2 and TRBJ2-7; 10 positions agree with TRBD1. The CDR3 consists of 14 residues. V trimming: 6 bases; J trimming: 2 bases; junction bases outside the gene matches: 4. Germline V gene lookup returns CDR1 SNHLY and CDR2 FYNNEI. The CDR3 spells CASRSGTGAYEQYF. DNA of the CDR3: TGTGCCAGCAGATCAGGGACAGGGGCCTACGAGCAGTACTTC.

The CDR3 is CASSVVGGHLSGANVLTF. The CDR3 DNA is TGTGCCAGCAGCGTAGTCGGGGGCCATCTCTCTGGGGCCAACGTCCTGACTTTC. The chain couples TRBV9 to TRBJ2-6; either TRBD1 or TRBD2 may supply D (6 bases each). The CDR3 spans 18 residues. Germline loops: CDR1 SGDLS, CDR2 YYNGEE. V was trimmed by 0 bases and J by 0 bases, leaving 13 bases between them. The variable domain in full, with the rest retrieved from reference TRBV9 and TRBJ2-6, is DSGVTQTPKHLITATGQRVTLRCSPRSGDLSVYWYQQSLDQGLQFLIQYYNGEERAKGNILERFSAQQFPDLHSELNLSSLELGDSALYFCASSVVGGHLSGANVLTFGAGSRLTVL.

In this sample, this clone turned up a few times. The chain recombines TRBV7-9 with TRBJ2-3; 13 nucleotides match TRBD2. Looked up from germline, CDR1 is SEHNR and CDR2 is FQNEAQ (reference sequence). V lost 0 bases and J lost 5; bases outside the gene matches: 8. The CDR3 contains 18 residues. In DNA, the CDR3 is TGTGCCAGCAGCTTAGCCCATACTAGCGGGGGGGCCGGAGATACGCAGTATTTT. Translation: CASSLAHTSGGAGDTQYF.

V and J are TRBV5-1 and TRBJ2-3, with D perhaps TRBD1 or TRBD2 (5 bases each). The CDR3 runs 14 residues. The V and J ends lost 5 bases and 3 bases respectively, with 13 bases between them. CDR1 SGHRS and CDR2 YFSETQ come from the germline V gene. CDR3 DNA sequence: TGCGCCAGCAGATGGAGAGGGGATACAGATACGCAGTATTTT. It yields the protein CASRWRGDTDTQYF. The variable domain in full, completed from reference TRBV5-1 and TRBJ2-3, reads KAGVTQTPRYLIKTRGQQVTLSCSPISGHRSVSWYQQTPGQGLQFLFEYFSETQRNKGNFPGRFSGRQFSNSRSEMNVSTLELGDSALYLCASRWRGDTDTQYFGPGTRLTVL.

Concerning this clone: The sample has other DNA sequences that encode this CDR3 too. The chain links TRBV29-1 to TRBJ1-2; the D is unclear. V lost 5 bases, J lost 7 bases, and 2 bases lay in between. CDR1 and CDR2 from the germline V gene are SQVTM and ANQGSEA. The CDR3 has 8 amino acids. The CDR3 reads CSVSGYTF. The CDR3 nucleotides read TGCAGCGTTTCTGGCTACACCTTC.

The gene calls are TRBV6-4 and TRBJ2-2, with unresolved D. V dropped 5 bases and J dropped 2 bases, with 9 bases sitting between them. The CDR3 runs 14 residues. Per germline, CDR1 MRHNA and CDR2 SNTAGT. The CDR3 reads CASSWSDNTGELFF. CDR3 in DNA: TGTGCCAGCAGTTGGTCTGACAACACCGGGGAGCTGTTTTTT.

The J gene is TRBJ1-5, the V gene TRBV23-1, with D possibly being TRBD1 (5 bases). TRBV23-1 is placed among ORFs of uncertain function. There are 17 residues in the CDR3. Between the trimmed V and J ends, which lost 3 bases and 4 bases, there was a span of 19 bases. As DNA, the CDR3 is TGCGCCAGCAGTCACGTTAGACCGACAGCCTGTAATCAGCCCCAGCATTTT. Its translation is CASSHVRPTACNQPQHF.

The J gene is TRBJ1-5, the V gene TRBV6-6; D not certain. The germline V gene encodes CDR1 MNHNY and CDR2 SVGAGI (reference sequence). The CDR3 has 14 residues. The V end was cut by 5 bases, the J end by 2 bases, with 10 bases between. The CDR3 loop reads CASSTPGGNQPQHF. In DNA, the CDR3 is TGTGCCAGCAGTACTCCAGGCGGCAATCAGCCCCAGCATTTT.

This clone came up a few times. This chain uses TRBV2 with TRBJ2-7; TRBD2 aligns across 7 bases. CDR3 size: 17 residues. CDR1 SNHLY and CDR2 FYNNEI come from the germline V gene. V gave up 6 bases and J gave up 0 bases; unmatched junction bases: 14. This chain's CDR3 is CASRAGPGLLYSYEQYF. DNA of the CDR3: TGTGCCAGCAGGGCGGGGCCGGGACTACTATACTCCTACGAGCAGTACTTC.

This clone was counted once. This chain uses TRBV4-1 with TRBJ2-2, with a possible D match to TRBD2 (6 bases). The ends were cut back, 0 bases at V and 0 bases at J, with 14 bases in the middle. CDR3 size: 18 residues. The germline gives CDR1 MGHRA, CDR2 YSYEKL. The CDR3 loop is CASSQDPGLASNTGELFF. In nucleotides, the CDR3 is TGCGCCAGCAGCCAAGATCCCGGTCTAGCGTCGAACACCGGGGAGCTGTTTTTT.

This chain joins TRBV5-6 and TRBJ2-7; D remains unclear. The CDR3 is 15 amino acids. Trimming shortened V by 1 base and J by 9 bases, and 20 bases separated the two germline ends. Germline V CDR1 and CDR2: SGHDT, YYEEEE. For the CDR3, the DNA is TGTGCCAGCAGCTTGACAGCCCCATCCGTCCGTGGGCAGTACTTC. As protein: CASSLTAPSVRGQYF.

The chain is built from TRBV4-1 and TRBJ2-3; D uncertain. V lost 0 bases to trimming and J lost 5 bases, with 12 bases between them. The CDR3 contains 15 residues. The V gene's germline CDR1 is MGHRA and CDR2 YSYEKL. The chain's CDR3 is CASSQDQVLGDTQYF. The CDR3 coding sequence is TGCGCCAGCAGCCAAGATCAGGTCCTGGGAGATACGCAGTATTTT.

This chain joins TRBV5-1 and TRBJ1-1; no clear D. Germline CDR1 is SGHRS and CDR2 is YFSETQ. Trimming took off 1 base at V and 8 bases at J, with 6 bases between the two ends. The CDR3 covers 11 residues. CDR3 loop: CASSLLGEAFF. DNA of the CDR3: TGCGCCAGCAGCTTGTTGGGGGAAGCTTTCTTT.

This clone has more than one count but fewer than ten. The chain combines TRBV6-5 with TRBJ2-7, with 10 bases fitting TRBD1. Looked up from germline, CDR1 is MNHEY and CDR2 is SVGAGI. V lost 5 bases and J lost 3; bases outside the gene matches: 4. This CDR3 has 14 residues. The CDR3 region has the DNA TGTGCCAGCAGTGACCGGGACAGGGGCTACGAGCAGTACTTC. Protein product: CASSDRDRGYEQYF.

This chain joins TRBV30 and TRBJ1-2; possibly TRBD1 for D (5 bases). This CDR3 comprises 13 residues. CDR1 is GTSNPN, CDR2 SVGIG, per germline (reference sequence). Deletions cut 3 bases from V and 4 bases from J, with 12 bases between. In DNA form, the CDR3 reads TGTGCCTGGAGCCCTCTCGACAGCTATGGCTACACCTTC. Protein sequence: CAWSPLDSYGYTF.

On this clone itself: Sequence at one end of the junction differs from germline and may be a read error. The CDR3, as DNA: TGTGCCATCAGTTCGGCTTATGGCTACACCTTC. Translated, it gives CAISSAYGYTF. V and J are TRBV6-5 and TRBJ1-2; D ambiguous. This CDR3 has 11 residues. Germline CDR1 and CDR2: MNHEY and SVGAGI.

The chain couples TRBV4-2 to TRBJ1-2, with TRBD1 as a possible D gene (6 bases). Between the trimmed V and J ends, which lost 1 base and 4 bases, there was a span of 16 bases. Per germline, CDR1 LGHNA and CDR2 YNFKEQ. The CDR3 totals 16 residues. Here the CDR3 reads CASSQVVYRASYGYTF. CDR3 nucleotides: TGTGCCAGCAGCCAAGTAGTCTACAGGGCGAGCTATGGCTACACCTTC.